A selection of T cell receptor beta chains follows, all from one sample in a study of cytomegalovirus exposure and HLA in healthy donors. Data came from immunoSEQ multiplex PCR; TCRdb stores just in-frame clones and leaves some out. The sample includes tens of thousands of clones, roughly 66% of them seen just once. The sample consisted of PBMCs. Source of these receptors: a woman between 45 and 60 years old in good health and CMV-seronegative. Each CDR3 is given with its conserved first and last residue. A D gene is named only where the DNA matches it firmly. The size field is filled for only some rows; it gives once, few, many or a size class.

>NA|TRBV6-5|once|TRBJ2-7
TGTGCCAGCAGTCCCCAGACCGGAGGATACGAGCAGTACTTC
CASSPQTGGYEQYF
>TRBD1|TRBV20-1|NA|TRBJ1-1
TGCAGTGCTCTCGGACAGGTACCAGCTTTCTTT
CSALGQVPAFF
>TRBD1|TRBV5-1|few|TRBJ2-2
TGCGCCAGCAGCCCGACAGGGTCGAACACCGGGGAGCTGTTTTTT
CASSPTGSNTGELFF
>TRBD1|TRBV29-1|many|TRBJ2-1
TGCAGCACCTCCACAGGGGACAATGAGCAGTTCTTC
CSTSTGDNEQFF
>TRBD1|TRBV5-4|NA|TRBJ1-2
TGTGCCAGCAGCTCCCGGGACAGGGATGGCTACACCTTC
CASSSRDRDGYTF
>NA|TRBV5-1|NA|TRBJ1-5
TGCGCCAGCAGCTTGGAGGGCGGGAATCAGCCCCAGCATTTT
CASSLEGGNQPQHF
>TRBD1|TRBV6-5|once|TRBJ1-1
TGTGCCAGCAGTTACGGACAGGTTACTGAAGCTTTCTTT
CASSYGQVTEAFF
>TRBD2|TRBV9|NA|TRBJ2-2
TGTGCCAGCAGCCGCGACCTAGCGGGAGGAGGCACCGGGGAGCTGTTTTTT
CASSRDLAGGGTGELFF
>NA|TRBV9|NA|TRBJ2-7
TGTGCCAGCAGCGTAGGTCCATTCTACGAGCAGTACTTC
CASSVGPFYEQYF
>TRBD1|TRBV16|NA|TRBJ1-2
TGTGCCAGCAGCCAAGGACAGGATTATGGCTACACCTTC
CASSQGQDYGYTF
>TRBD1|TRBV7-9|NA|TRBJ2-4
TGTGCCAGCAGCTTAGGTCTGGACAGGGGGTACAAAAACATTCAGTACTTC
CASSLGLDRGYKNIQYF
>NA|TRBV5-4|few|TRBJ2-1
TGTGCCAGCAGCCCGGCGGGGCTTAGTCGGGCCTCCTACAATGAGCAGTTCTTC
CASSPAGLSRASYNEQFF
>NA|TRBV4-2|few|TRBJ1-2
TGTGCCAGCAGCCAAGCCGCTATTGCCAACTATGGCTACACCTTC
CASSQAAIANYGYTF
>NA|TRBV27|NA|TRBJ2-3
TGCCCCAGCCGAAGAGCAGATACGCAGTATTTT
CPSRRADTQYF
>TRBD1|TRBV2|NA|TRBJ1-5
TGTGCCAGCACCCGGGACAGGGAAATAGGTCATCAGCCCCAGCATTTT
CASTRDREIGHQPQHF
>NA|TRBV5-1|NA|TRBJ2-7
TGCGCCAGCAGCCTCCGGGACAACACGTACGAGCAGTACTTC
CASSLRDNTYEQYF
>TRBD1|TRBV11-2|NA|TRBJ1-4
TGTGCCAGCAGCTTATTCGGACAGGGTGAGGAAAAACTGTTTTTT
CASSLFGQGEEKLFF
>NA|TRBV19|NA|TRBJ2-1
TGTGCCAGTAGTATCAGACCGGGAAGGACGAGCTCCTACAATGAGCAGTTCTTC
CASSIRPGRTSSYNEQFF
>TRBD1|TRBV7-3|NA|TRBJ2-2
TGTGCCAGCAGCTTACCCTCGACAGGGACCGGGGAGCTGTTTTTT
CASSLPSTGTGELFF
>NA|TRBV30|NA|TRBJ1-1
TGTGCCTGGAGCGCTCCTTGGCGTACAGGGGAAGCTTTCTTT
CAWSAPWRTGEAFF
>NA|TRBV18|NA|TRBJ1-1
TGTGCCAGCTCACCATTCACGGGAGCTGAAGCTTTCTTT
CASSPFTGAEAFF
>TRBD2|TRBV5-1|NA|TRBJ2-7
TGCGCCAGCAAGACGGTCGCGGGAGGCCACGAGCAGTACTTC
CASKTVAGGHEQYF
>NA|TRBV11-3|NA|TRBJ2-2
TGTGCCAGCAGCGCGTCCGGGACTTTCAACACCGGGGAGCTGTTTTTT
CASSASGTFNTGELFF
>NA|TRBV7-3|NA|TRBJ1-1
TGTGCCAGCAGCTCTGGACAGATAAACACTGAAGCTTTCTTT
CASSSGQINTEAFF
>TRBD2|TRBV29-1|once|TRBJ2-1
TGCAGCGTTGAGGGGGCCCGACTAGCGTCTGAGCAGTTCTTC
CSVEGARLASEQFF
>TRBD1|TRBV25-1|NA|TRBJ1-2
TGTGCCAGCAGTGATCCGCGGCAGGGGGTTTATGGCTACACCTTC
CASSDPRQGVYGYTF
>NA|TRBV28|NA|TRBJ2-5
TGTGCCAGCAGTGGACAGCCCCCCCGGGAGACCCAGTACTTC
CASSGQPPRETQYF
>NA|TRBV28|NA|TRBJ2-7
TGTGCCAGCAGGCAGGGGGGCTACGAGCAGTACTTC
CASRQGGYEQYF
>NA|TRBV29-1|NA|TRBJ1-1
TGCAGCGCACAGAACACTGAAGCTTTCTTT
CSAQNTEAFF
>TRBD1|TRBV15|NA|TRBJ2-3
TGTGCCACCAGCAGAGAAGCACAGGGGGCCATAAGCACAGATACGCAGTATTTT
CATSREAQGAISTDTQYF
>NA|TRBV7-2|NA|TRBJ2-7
TGTGCCTCGCAGGAGGGTGGGTACTCCTACGAGCAGTACTTC
CASQEGGYSYEQYF
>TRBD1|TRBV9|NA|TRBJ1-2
TGTGCCAGCAGACGGGACAGCTATGGCTACACCTTC
CASRRDSYGYTF
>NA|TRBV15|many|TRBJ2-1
TGTGCCACCAGCAGAGATAGCGGCTACAATGAGCAGTTCTTC
CATSRDSGYNEQFF
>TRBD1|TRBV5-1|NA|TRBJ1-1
TGCGCCAGCAGCACCGGACAGGGCTGGGACACTGAAGCTTTCTTT
CASSTGQGWDTEAFF
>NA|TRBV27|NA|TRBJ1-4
TGTGCCAGCAGTTTAAGAGGGCCCCACGGGGGAGAAAAACTGTTTTTT
CASSLRGPHGGEKLFF
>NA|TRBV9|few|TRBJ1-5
TGTGCCAGCAGCGTAGGGCAGGCCCATCAGCCCCAGCATTTT
CASSVGQAHQPQHF
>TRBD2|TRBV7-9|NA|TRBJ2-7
TGTGCCAGCTCCATCCGGGGGGGCGGGTACGAGCAGTACTTC
CASSIRGGGYEQYF
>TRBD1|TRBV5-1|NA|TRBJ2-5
TGCGCCAGCACCCTAGACAGGGGCGTCGCGGAGACCCAGTACTTC
CASTLDRGVAETQYF
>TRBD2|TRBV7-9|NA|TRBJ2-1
TGTGCCAGCAGCTTAAAGACTCGACTAGCGGGAGTGGGAAATGAGCAGCTCTTC
CASSLKTRLAGVGNEQLF
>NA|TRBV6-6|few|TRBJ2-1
TGTGCCAGCAGTTACGTCGCAGGGGATCGCGGTGAGCAGTTCTTC
CASSYVAGDRGEQFF
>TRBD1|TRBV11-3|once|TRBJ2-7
TGTGCCAGCAGCGCCAGACAGGGCTCACGGCAGTACTTC
CASSARQGSRQYF
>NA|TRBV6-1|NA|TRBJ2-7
TGTGCCAGCAGTGAAGTGGGGCCAGCGCGGGATGACGAGCAGTACTTC
CASSEVGPARDDEQYF
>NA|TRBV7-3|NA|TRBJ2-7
TGTGCCAGCAGCTTAAGAGGGGGAACTGGCGAGCAGTACTTC
CASSLRGGTGEQYF
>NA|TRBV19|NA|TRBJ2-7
TGTGCCAGTAGTCCAGGGGTCTCCTACGAGCAGTACTTC
CASSPGVSYEQYF
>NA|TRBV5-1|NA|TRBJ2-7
TGCGCCAGCAGCTTGGCCCGGGCAGAAGCAGGGTACGGCTACGAGCAGTACTTC
CASSLARAEAGYGYEQYF
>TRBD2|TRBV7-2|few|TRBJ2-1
TGTGCCAGCAGCTTAGAGCGGGGGGGGAATGAGCAGTTCTTC
CASSLERGGNEQFF
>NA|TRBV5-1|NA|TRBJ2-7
TGCGCCAGCAGCCTCACCCCCACAACCGAGGTTTACGAGCAGTACTTC
CASSLTPTTEVYEQYF
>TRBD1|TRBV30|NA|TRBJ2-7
TGTGCCTGGGACAGGGGGCGCAACGAGCAGTACTTC
CAWDRGRNEQYF